Reported below is one TCR beta chain. Time point meaning: persistent/refractory GD, antithyroid drugs over 5 years with positive TRAb. RNA extracted from PBMCs served as the sequencing template. The data were obtained in a study of regulatory T cells in long-lasting Graves disease. For TCR beta, libraries came from iRepertoire HTBI primers and Arm-PCR of CDR3 regions. TCRdb re-derived calls from the multiplex PCR reads in MiXCR, one entry per CDR3 protein. The top ten clones hold roughly 27% of a sample with nearly 350,000 distinct CDR3 sequences, about 18% of them seen once. The germline V gene has CDR1 PRHDT and CDR2 FYEKMQ (reference sequence). The CDR3 totals 15 residues. V was cut by 0 bases and J by 3 bases, with 11 bases left in between.

This receptor was obtained from a female donor with Graves disease. V gene TRBV13 combines with J gene TRBJ1-1; maybe TRBD1 (5 bases). The sequencing used peripheral blood mononuclear cells (PBMCs), collected when the disease was refractory, from a patient treated with antithyroid drugs. CDR3 in DNA: TGTGCCAGCAGCTTAGGGGGGCTAGGCGACACTGAAGCTTTCTTT. Its translation: CASSLGGLGDTEAFF.